Listed below are T cell receptor beta chains from one sample, sequenced in a study of shared clonotypes between healthy human individuals. This table comes from immunoSEQ multiplex PCR, and its TCRdb copy is limited to in-frame clones, with some not included. The sample has over a million clones; roughly 70% are singletons. The specimen was memory CD4+ T cells sorted from blood. These receptors were taken from a man aged 18 to 30 in good health. CDR3s include the opening cysteine and the closing phenylalanine or tryptophan. D genes are given only for firm matches. Part of the rows lack a size; the others show once, few, many or a class for expanded clones.

DNA,CDR3,J,size,V,D
TGTGCCAGCAGCTTACTAGAAGGGGTGGCCTACGAGCAGTACTTC,CASSLLEGVAYEQYF,TRBJ2-7,few,TRBV7-8,NA
TGTGCCAGCAGCTTGTTGACAGAGACCCAGTACTTC,CASSLLTETQYF,TRBJ2-5,few,TRBV5-6,NA
TGCAGCGTTGAACGACAGGGAGTAGGGACTGAAGCTTTCTTT,CSVERQGVGTEAFF,TRBJ1-1,NA,TRBV29-1,TRBD1
TGTGCCATCAGGGGACAGGGGACGGTCCATGAGCAGTTCTTC,CAIRGQGTVHEQFF,TRBJ2-1,NA,TRBV10-3,TRBD1
TGTGCCAGCAGCTCCACAGGGGGCGAAGAGCCCCAGCATTTT,CASSSTGGEEPQHF,TRBJ1-5,few,TRBV7-9,TRBD1
TGTGCCAGCAGTTTACGTGGGGGCCCCTACGAGCAGTACTTC,CASSLRGGPYEQYF,TRBJ2-7,once,TRBV27,NA
TGTGCCAGCAGCCCCCAGGGGCGGGTTAGGGCTTTCTTT,CASSPQGRVRAFF,TRBJ1-1,many,TRBV21-1,NA
TGTGCCAGCAGTGAGGAGGCTTGGGCCGGGGAGCTGTTTTTT,CASSEEAWAGELFF,TRBJ2-2,NA,TRBV2,NA
TGTGCCAGCAGTTATAATTCGGGGTTAGATACGCAGTATTTT,CASSYNSGLDTQYF,TRBJ2-3,NA,TRBV6-5,NA
TGTGCCAGCAGTTACTCGGGGGACCGTGGAAACACCATATATTTT,CASSYSGDRGNTIYF,TRBJ1-3,NA,TRBV6-6,NA
TGTGCCAGCAGTTACTTGGGTGAAAAACTGTTTTTT,CASSYLGEKLFF,TRBJ1-4,NA,TRBV6-6,NA
TGTGCCATCCGACAGGGCGCACCTACTGAAGCTTTCTTT,CAIRQGAPTEAFF,TRBJ1-1,many,TRBV6-1,TRBD1
TGTGCCAGCATCCGGCTTTGGAACAGGGGTGAAGCTTTCTTT,CASIRLWNRGEAFF,TRBJ1-1,NA,TRBV6-1,TRBD1
TGTGCCAGCAGTCTAAGACAAACTATCAATACCTACGAGCAGTACTTC,CASSLRQTINTYEQYF,TRBJ2-7,once,TRBV27,NA
TGTGCCAGTAGTGAGAACCTTCATCAGCCCCAGCATTTT,CASSENLHQPQHF,TRBJ1-5,NA,TRBV19,NA
TGTGCCAGCAGTGCAGGGGGGCCTTACAATGAGCAGTTCTTC,CASSAGGPYNEQFF,TRBJ2-1,NA,TRBV2,NA
TGTGCCAGCAGTGCCGGACAGGGCTATGGCTACACCTTC,CASSAGQGYGYTF,TRBJ1-2,NA,TRBV7-9,TRBD1
TGTGCCAGCAGCTTCCGGATCGGACCTGGCTACGAGCAGTACTTC,CASSFRIGPGYEQYF,TRBJ2-7,few,TRBV7-2,NA
TGTGCCAGCAGTTACTCAATTAGTCAGGGGGTAACACCCCTCCACTTT,CASSYSISQGVTPLHF,TRBJ1-6,few,TRBV6-5,TRBD1
TGTGCCAGCAGCTTAGATGAGCGGGATACGCAGTATTTT,CASSLDERDTQYF,TRBJ2-3,NA,TRBV11-2,NA
TGCGCCAGCAGAGGGGGCGAGGGCACAGATACGCAGTATTTT,CASRGGEGTDTQYF,TRBJ2-3,NA,TRBV5-1,TRBD1
TGTGCCAGCCTACCTTTGGACCCCCGCGAGCAGTACTTC,CASLPLDPREQYF,TRBJ2-7,NA,TRBV2,NA
TGTGCCAGCAGCGCAGATAGGACAGGGGGAAACATTCAGTACTTC,CASSADRTGGNIQYF,TRBJ2-4,few,TRBV9,TRBD1
TGTGCCAGCAGCCTGGACAGTCCCGGGGAGCTGTTTTTT,CASSLDSPGELFF,TRBJ2-2,NA,TRBV11-2,NA
TGTGCCAGCAGCCCGGGAACCGGGACAGGCCTTAAAAGTGAGCAGTTCTTC,CASSPGTGTGLKSEQFF,TRBJ2-1,NA,TRBV7-9,TRBD1
TGCAGCGGTGGAGGGGACGGGGAGCTGTTTTTT,CSGGGDGELFF,TRBJ2-2,NA,TRBV29-1,NA
TGTGCCACGACGAGGGACATCATGTCGGAGACCCAGTACTTC,CATTRDIMSETQYF,TRBJ2-5,NA,TRBV10-3,NA
TGTGCCAGTAGCGGACAGGGCCATCAGCCCCAGCATTTT,CASSGQGHQPQHF,TRBJ1-5,NA,TRBV19,TRBD1
TGTGCCAGCAGCTTGGGGACTAGCGGGAGGGTTGAGACCCAGTACTTC,CASSLGTSGRVETQYF,TRBJ2-5,NA,TRBV11-2,TRBD2
TGCGCCAGCAGCCCGGGACTAGCGGTCTACGAGCAGTACTTC,CASSPGLAVYEQYF,TRBJ2-7,NA,TRBV4-3,TRBD2